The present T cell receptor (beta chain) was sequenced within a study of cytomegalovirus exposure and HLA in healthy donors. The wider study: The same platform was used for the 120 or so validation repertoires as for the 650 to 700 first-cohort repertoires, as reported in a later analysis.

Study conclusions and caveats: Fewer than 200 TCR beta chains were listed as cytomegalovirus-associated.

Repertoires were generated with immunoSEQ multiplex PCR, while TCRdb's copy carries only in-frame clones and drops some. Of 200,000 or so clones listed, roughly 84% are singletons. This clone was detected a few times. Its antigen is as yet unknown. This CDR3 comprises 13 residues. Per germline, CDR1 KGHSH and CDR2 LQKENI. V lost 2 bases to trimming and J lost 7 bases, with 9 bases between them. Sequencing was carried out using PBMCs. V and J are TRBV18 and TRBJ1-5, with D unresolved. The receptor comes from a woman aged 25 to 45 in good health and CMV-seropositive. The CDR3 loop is CASSPGEKQPQHF. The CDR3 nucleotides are TGTGCCAGCTCACCAGGGGAGAAGCAGCCCCAGCATTTT.